Listed here is a single TCR beta chain. Antigen: not known. TCRdb itself ran the 5' RACE reads through MiXCR, one entry per CDR3 protein. This table holds about 250,000 distinct CDR3 sequences, 15% found once. The data were obtained in a study of T-cell memory formation after mild COVID-19. Study-wide results and caveats: There were some responding clones in pre-infection memory, which suggested that cross-reactive memory had joined. Still unconfirmed is whether the second-wave clones peaking on day 37 recognized SARS-CoV-2.

Germline V gene lookup returns CDR1 SGHTA and CDR2 FQGTGA. The V and J ends lost 5 bases and 4 bases respectively, with 11 bases between them. This CDR3 comprises 13 residues. The receptor was isolated from an adult woman who had mild COVID-19 (a few samples of this study predate the infection). Cell type and time point are not known. This chain joins TRBV7-3 and TRBJ1-2; possibly TRBD1 for D (5 bases). Sequenced material: PBMCs or a T cell subset sorted from them (not recorded which). The CDR3 spells CASSPSTAYGYTF. The CDR3 region has the DNA TGTGCCAGCAGCCCCTCGACAGCCTATGGCTACACCTTC.